This T cell receptor (beta chain) stems from a study of blood T cell repertoires in COVID-19. TCRdb's copy holds only in-frame clones and misses some; the assay was immunoSEQ multiplex PCR. The sample holds a few hundred thousand clones, over 85% seen once. The specimen sequenced was PBMCs or T cells enriched from blood (not recorded which). The receptor's source is a woman aged 45-65 years who had been exposed to COVID-19.

CDR3 coding DNA: TGTGCCAGCAGCTTACACAGGGGGGAGAATGAGCAGTTCTTC. Amino acids: CASSLHRGENEQFF. V gene TRBV11-3 combines with J gene TRBJ2-1; TRBD1 matches 8 bases. The germline V gene has CDR1 SGHNT and CDR2 YENEEA. This CDR3 comprises 14 residues. V gave up 2 bases and J gave up 7 bases; unmatched junction bases: 4.